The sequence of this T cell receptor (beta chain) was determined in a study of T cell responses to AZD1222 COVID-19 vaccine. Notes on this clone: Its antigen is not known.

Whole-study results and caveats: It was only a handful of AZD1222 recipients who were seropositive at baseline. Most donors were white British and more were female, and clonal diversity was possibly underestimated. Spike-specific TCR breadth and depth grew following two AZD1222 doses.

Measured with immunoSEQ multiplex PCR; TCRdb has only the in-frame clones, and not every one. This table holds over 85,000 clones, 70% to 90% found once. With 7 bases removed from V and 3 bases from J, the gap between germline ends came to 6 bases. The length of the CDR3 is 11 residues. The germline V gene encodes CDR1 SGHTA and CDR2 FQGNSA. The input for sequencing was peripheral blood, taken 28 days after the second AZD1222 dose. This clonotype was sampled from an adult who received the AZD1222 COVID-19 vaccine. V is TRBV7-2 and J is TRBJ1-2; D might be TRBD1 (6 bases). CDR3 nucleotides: TGTGCCAGCAAGGGGGACTATGGCTACACCTTC. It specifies CASKGDYGYTF. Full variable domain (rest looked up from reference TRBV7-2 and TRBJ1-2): GAGVSQSPSNKVTEKGKDVELRCDPISGHTALYWYRQSLGQGLEFLIYFQGNSAPDKSGLPSDRFSAERTGGSVSTLTIQRTQQEDSAVYLCASKGDYGYTFGSGTRLTVV.